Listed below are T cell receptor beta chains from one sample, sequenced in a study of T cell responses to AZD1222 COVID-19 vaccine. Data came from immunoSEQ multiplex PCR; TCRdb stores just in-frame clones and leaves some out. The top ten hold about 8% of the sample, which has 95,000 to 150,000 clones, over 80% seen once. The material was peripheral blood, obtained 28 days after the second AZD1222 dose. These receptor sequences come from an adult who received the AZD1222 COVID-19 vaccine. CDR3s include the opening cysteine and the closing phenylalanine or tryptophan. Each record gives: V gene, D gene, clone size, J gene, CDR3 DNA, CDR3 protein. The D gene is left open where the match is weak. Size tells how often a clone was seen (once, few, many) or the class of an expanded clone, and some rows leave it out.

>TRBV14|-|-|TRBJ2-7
TGTGCCAGCAGCCAAGAAGTAAGTTTCTCCTACGAGCAGTACTTC
CASSQEVSFSYEQYF
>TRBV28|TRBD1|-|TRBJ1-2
TGTGCCAGCAGCCGGGACAGGGATTTTCATGGCTACACCTTC
CASSRDRDFHGYTF
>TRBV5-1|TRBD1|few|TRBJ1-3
TGCGCCAGCAGCTGGGGGACAGAGCTATATCGAAACACCATATATTTT
CASSWGTELYRNTIYF
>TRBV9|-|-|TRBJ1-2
TGTGCCAGCAGCGTAGCATCTGGGTATCTCTATGGCTACACCTTC
CASSVASGYLYGYTF
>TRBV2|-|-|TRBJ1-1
TGTGCCAGCAGTTACAGTGGCACTGAAGCTTTCTTT
CASSYSGTEAFF
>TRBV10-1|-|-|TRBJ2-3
TGCGCCAGCAGTTCCGGGGGAACAGATACGCAGTATTTT
CASSSGGTDTQYF
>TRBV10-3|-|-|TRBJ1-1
TGTGCCATCAGTGATAGAGGGGCTGAAGCTTTCTTT
CAISDRGAEAFF
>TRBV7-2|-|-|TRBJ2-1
TGTGCCAGCATCGTAGCTAGCCCACCGTCCTACAATGAGCAGTTCTTC
CASIVASPPSYNEQFF
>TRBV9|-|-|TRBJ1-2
TGTGCCAGCAGCGTAGATCGGAACTATGGCTACACCTTC
CASSVDRNYGYTF
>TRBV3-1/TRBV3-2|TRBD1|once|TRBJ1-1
TGTGCCAGCAGCCAAGAGGGACAGGGTTTCACTGAAGCTTTCTTT
CASSQEGQGFTEAFF
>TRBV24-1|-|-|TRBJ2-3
TGTGCCACCAGTGATTTGACTTCTAGCGACGGCCGCACAGATACGCAGTATTTT
CATSDLTSSDGRTDTQYF
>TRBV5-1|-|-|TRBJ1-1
TGCGCCAGCGGCCTAGGGGCGGGGGAAGGCACTGAAGCTTTCTTT
CASGLGAGEGTEAFF
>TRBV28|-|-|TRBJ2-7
TGTGCCAGCAGTTTATATCACGAGCAGTACTTC
CASSLYHEQYF
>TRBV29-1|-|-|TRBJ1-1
TGCAGCGTTGGAAGGGGACTGAACACTGAAGCTTTCTTT
CSVGRGLNTEAFF
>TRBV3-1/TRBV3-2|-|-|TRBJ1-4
TGTGCCAGCAGCCAAGAGGTGCGACAGTCTAATGAAAAACTGTTTTTT
CASSQEVRQSNEKLFF
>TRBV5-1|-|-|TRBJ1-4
TGCGCCAGCAGCGACGGGACTGCTGGAAAACTGTTTTTT
CASSDGTAGKLFF
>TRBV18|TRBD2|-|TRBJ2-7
TGTGCCAGCTCACTAGCGGGACCCCCTACGGAGCAGTACTTC
CASSLAGPPTEQYF
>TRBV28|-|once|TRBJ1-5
TGTGCCAGCAGCCATAGCCTTTTGAGGTACGAGAAGAGCAATCAGCCCCAGCATTTT
CASSHSLLRYEKSNQPQHF
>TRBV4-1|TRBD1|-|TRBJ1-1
TGCGCCAGCAGCCCACACACCTCGACACTACAGGGGCTCACTGAAGCTTTCTTT
CASSPHTSTLQGLTEAFF
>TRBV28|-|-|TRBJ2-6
TGTGCCAGCAGTTCCACAACCTCTGGGGCCAACGTCCTGACTTTC
CASSSTTSGANVLTF
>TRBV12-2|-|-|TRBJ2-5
TGTGCAAGTCGCTTATTACCCCGGCGGAAAGAGACCCAGTACTTC
CASRLLPRRKETQYF
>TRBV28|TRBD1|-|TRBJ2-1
TGTGCCAGCAGTTTAGGGGACAGGAGAAATGAGCAGTTCTTC
CASSLGDRRNEQFF
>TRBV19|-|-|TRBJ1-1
TGTGCCAGTAGTACCACCGGACACACTAACACTGAAGCTTTCTTT
CASSTTGHTNTEAFF
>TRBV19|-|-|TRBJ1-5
TGTGCCAGTAGTATAGGGGACTATAGCAATCAGCCCCAGCATTTT
CASSIGDYSNQPQHF